A few counts support the clone carrying this TCR beta chain. Its antigen remains unidentified. Data came from immunoSEQ multiplex PCR; TCRdb stores just in-frame clones and leaves some out. The sample holds about 160,000 clones; about nine tenths are singletons and the top ten take 4% to 5%. The data were obtained in a study of cytomegalovirus exposure and HLA in healthy donors. Study-level findings and limits: There were about 160 TCR beta chains listed as cytomegalovirus-associated. A few CMV-associated chains were confirmed in vitro to be specific for CMV antigens.

V lost 6 bases to trimming and J lost 8 bases; unmatched junction nucleotides: 7. The CDR3 length is 13 residues. The germline gives CDR1 LGHNA, CDR2 YNFKEQ. Sequencing was done on a sample of PBMCs. The chain has TRBV4-2 and TRBJ1-2; 9 bases align to TRBD1. The receptor was derived from a man younger than 30 in good health and CMV-seropositive. The CDR3 sequence: CASSLPGQGGYTF. CDR3 DNA sequence: TGTGCCAGCAGTCTCCCGGGACAGGGAGGCTACACCTTC.